The sequence of this T cell receptor (beta chain) was determined in a study of T cell repertoires in cytomegalovirus infection. Study overall: CMV infection and matching HLA type were both indicated by public TCR beta signatures. General observations from the study: Using cumulative public TCR beta family frequency, the authors identified those who carried CMV together with the relevant HLA.

A word on this clonotype: What it binds is unknown.

The CDR3 is 16 residues long. The V end lost 5 bases, the J end lost 4 bases, and 18 bases lay between the germline ends. Germline V CDR1 and CDR2: MNHEY, SMNVEV (reference sequence). TCRdb fed the reads into MiXCR, producing one record per CDR3 protein. The table records a few hundred thousand distinct CDR3 sequences, about 27% of them present only once. Sequencing was performed on cultured PBMCs, taken from culture after CMV antigen stimulation. This TCR came from a human donor in good health (CMV status not recorded). Some clones in this sample may be carry-over from other donors' samples. The chain recombines TRBV27 with TRBJ1-5; the D is unclear. CDR3 sequence: CASSPRRALRNQPQHF. CDR3 in DNA: TGTGCCAGCAGTCCCCGCCGGGCCCTTAGGAATCAGCCCCAGCATTTT.